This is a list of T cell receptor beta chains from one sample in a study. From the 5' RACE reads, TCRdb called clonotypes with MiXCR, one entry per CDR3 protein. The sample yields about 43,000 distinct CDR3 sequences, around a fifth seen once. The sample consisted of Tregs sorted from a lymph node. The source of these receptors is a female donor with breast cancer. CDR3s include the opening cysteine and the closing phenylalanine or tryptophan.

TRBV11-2	CASSLELADFETQYF
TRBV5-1	CASSRDNYGYTF
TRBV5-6	CASSAAPGGPETEQYF
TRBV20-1	CSARDIRDLSGELFF
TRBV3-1	CASSYSTDTQYF
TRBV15	CATSRAQGGYEQYF
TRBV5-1	CASSLAQGVETQYF
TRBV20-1	CSARGVGTSVNQYF
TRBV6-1	CASSEGVSGGNEQFF
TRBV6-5	CASSYSPQGEAFF
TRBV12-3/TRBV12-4	CASSQALLGDQPQHF
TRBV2	CASSEEGGDDSPLHF
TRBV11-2	CASSSIRSSGELFF
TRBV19	CASSTEGKTYEQYF
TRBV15	CATSRSRDYNEQFF
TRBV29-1	CSVAGSNARVLNYGYTF
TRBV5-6	CASSLVVGGGSYNEQFF
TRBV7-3	CASSLTSTNEQYF
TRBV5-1	CASRLLGPDSGELFF
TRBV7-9	CASSVRGGSEQFF
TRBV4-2	CASSQFFGASYGYTF
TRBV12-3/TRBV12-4	CASSYRGTQETQYF
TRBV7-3	CASGLSSGFNEQFF
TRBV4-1	CASSRTSRYYEQYF
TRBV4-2	CASSPRSPAYEQYF
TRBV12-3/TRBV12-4	CASSESRLKLAPGTQYF
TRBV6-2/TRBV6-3	CASSDVGLQKYYEQYF
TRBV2	CASSVEILAFF
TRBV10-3	CAISDGGHKGQETQYF
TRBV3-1	CASSQAPAGGGDTQYF
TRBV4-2	CASSQDQDRETQYF
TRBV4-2	CASSQRGNEQFF
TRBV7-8	CASSEGLGRGRETQYF
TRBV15	CATSRDWTARTNTEAFF
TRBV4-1	CASSPGTSGPLPNTGELFF
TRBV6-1	CSTRLAGGNEQFF
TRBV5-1	CASSFPFPSTDTQYF
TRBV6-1	CASKVDPTNTGELFF
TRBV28	CASTLAGSWETQYF